This is a list of T cell receptor beta chains from one sample in a study of blood T cell repertoires in COVID-19. Repertoires were generated with immunoSEQ multiplex PCR, while TCRdb's copy carries only in-frame clones and drops some. Of 50,000 to 65,000 clones in the sample, over 75% were seen once. Source material: peripheral blood. These receptors came from a middle-aged man with active COVID-19. The CDR3 runs from the conserved cysteine through the conserved F or W. A D gene is named only where the DNA matches it firmly. The listing skips clone size in some rows; elsewhere it reads once, few, many or a size class.

V,size,J,D,CDR3,DNA
TRBV6-1,-,TRBJ1-3,-,CASSGTGLSSGNTIYF,TGTGCCAGCAGTGGAACAGGTTTGAGCTCTGGAAACACCATATATTTT
TRBV5-1,few,TRBJ2-3,TRBD1,CASSLGTAQDTQYF,TGCGCCAGCAGCCTGGGGACAGCGCAAGATACGCAGTATTTT
TRBV2,-,TRBJ2-3,-,CASSGEVASTDTQYF,TGTGCCAGCAGTGGGGAGGTGGCGAGCACAGATACGCAGTATTTT
TRBV9,once,TRBJ2-5,TRBD2,CASSRGGPGETQYF,TGTGCCAGCAGCCGGGGGGGCCCGGGGGAGACCCAGTACTTC
TRBV11-3,-,TRBJ2-7,-,CASSRTNNEQYF,TGTGCCAGCAGCCGGACTAACAACGAGCAGTACTTC
TRBV7-9,-,TRBJ2-7,-,CASTSHPLLDEQYF,TGTGCCAGCACCTCACACCCCCTCCTAGACGAGCAGTACTTC
TRBV5-8,-,TRBJ1-5,TRBD1,CASSYDRGGGRPQHF,TGTGCCAGCAGCTACGACAGGGGGGGTGGTAGGCCCCAGCATTTT
TRBV4-1,-,TRBJ1-2,-,CASSHQASNYGYTF,TGCGCCAGCAGCCATCAGGCCTCTAACTATGGCTACACCTTC
TRBV7-2,few,TRBJ2-3,-,CASSSGEQGAGPTRDTQYF,TGTGCCAGCAGCTCCGGGGAACAGGGTGCTGGACCCACTCGGGATACGCAGTATTTT
TRBV5-1,-,TRBJ1-6,-,CASSPDRQDSPLHF,TGCGCCAGCAGCCCAGACAGGCAGGATTCACCCCTCCACTTT
TRBV7-9,once,TRBJ2-7,-,CASSFRQSSYEQYF,TGTGCCAGCAGCTTTAGACAGTCCTCCTACGAGCAGTACTTC
TRBV7-2,-,TRBJ1-2,-,CASSPNRDRGYTF,TGTGCCAGCAGTCCGAACAGGGACCGTGGCTACACCTTC
TRBV18,-,TRBJ2-7,TRBD1,CASSPDRGRGEQYF,TGTGCCAGCTCACCGGACAGGGGGCGAGGCGAGCAGTACTTC
TRBV5-1,-,TRBJ2-5,-,CASSSNLGRETQYF,TGCGCCAGCAGCTCAAACCTAGGGAGGGAGACCCAGTACTTC
TRBV24-1,-,TRBJ1-5,-,CATSAQGVGQPQHF,TGTGCCACCAGTGCACAGGGAGTAGGTCAGCCCCAGCATTTT
TRBV6-5,-,TRBJ1-3,-,CASRPGGGPGNTIYF,TGTGCCAGCAGACCCGGGGGGGGGCCTGGAAACACCATATATTTT
TRBV27,-,TRBJ2-1,TRBD2,CASRELAGGRNEQFF,TGTGCCAGCAGGGAACTAGCGGGGGGGCGCAATGAGCAGTTCTTC
TRBV21-1,-,TRBJ1-5,-,CASSRLSQGFPNQPQHF,TGTGCCAGCAGCCGACTGAGCCAGGGGTTTCCAAATCAGCCCCAGCATTTT
TRBV6-1,once,TRBJ2-7,TRBD1,CASSEFGTVFSYEQYF,TGTGCCAGCAGTGAATTTGGGACAGTGTTCTCCTACGAGCAGTACTTC
TRBV27,-,TRBJ1-5,TRBD1,CASSLGQGNQPQHF,TGTGCCAGCAGTTTAGGACAGGGGAATCAGCCCCAGCATTTT
TRBV6-5,-,TRBJ2-2,TRBD1,CASRTGGTGELFF,TGTGCCAGCAGGACAGGGGGCACCGGGGAGCTGTTTTTT
TRBV19,-,TRBJ2-3,-,CASSSPPGVRDTDTQYF,TGTGCCAGTAGTTCCCCGCCAGGGGTGCGTGACACAGATACGCAGTATTTT